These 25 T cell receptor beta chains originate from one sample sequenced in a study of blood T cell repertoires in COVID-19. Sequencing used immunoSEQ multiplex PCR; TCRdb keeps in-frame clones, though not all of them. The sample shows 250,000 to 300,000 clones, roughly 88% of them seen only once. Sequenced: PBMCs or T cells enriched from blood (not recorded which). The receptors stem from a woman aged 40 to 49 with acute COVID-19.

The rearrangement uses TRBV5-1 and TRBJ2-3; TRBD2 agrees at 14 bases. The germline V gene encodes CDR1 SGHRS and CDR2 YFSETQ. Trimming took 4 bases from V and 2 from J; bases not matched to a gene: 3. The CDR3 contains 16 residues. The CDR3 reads CASSQGLAGATDTQYF. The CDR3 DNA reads TGCGCCAGCAGCCAGGGACTAGCGGGAGCCACAGATACGCAGTATTTT.

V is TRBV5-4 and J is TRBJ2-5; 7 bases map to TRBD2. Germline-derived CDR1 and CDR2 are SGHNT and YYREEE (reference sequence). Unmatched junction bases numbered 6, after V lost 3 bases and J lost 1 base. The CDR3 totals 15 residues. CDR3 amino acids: CASSSGRGVQETQYF. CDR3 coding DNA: TGTGCCAGCAGCTCCGGACGGGGGGTCCAAGAGACCCAGTACTTC.

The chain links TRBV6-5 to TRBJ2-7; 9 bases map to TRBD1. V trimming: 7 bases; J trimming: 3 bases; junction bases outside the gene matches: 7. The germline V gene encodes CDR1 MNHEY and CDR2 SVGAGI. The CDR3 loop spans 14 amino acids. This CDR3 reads CASTRDRDLYEQYF. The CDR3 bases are TGTGCCAGCACCCGGGACAGGGATCTCTACGAGCAGTACTTC.

Written as DNA, the CDR3 is TGCAGCCTGAGGGACTCTGGAAACACCATATATTTT. Amino acids: CSLRDSGNTIYF. The chain recombines TRBV29-1 with TRBJ1-3, with no clear D. The germline V gene encodes CDR1 SQVTM and CDR2 ANQGSEA. Trimming removed 8 bases at V and 0 bases at J, with 8 bases between. The CDR3 length is 12 residues.

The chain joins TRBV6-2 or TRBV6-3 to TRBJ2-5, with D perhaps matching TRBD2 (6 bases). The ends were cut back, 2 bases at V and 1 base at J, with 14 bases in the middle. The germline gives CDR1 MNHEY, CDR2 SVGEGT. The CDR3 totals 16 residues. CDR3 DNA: TGTGCCAGCAGTTACCTAAGCGGGTCGTTCCAAGAGACCCAGTACTTC. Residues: CASSYLSGSFQETQYF.

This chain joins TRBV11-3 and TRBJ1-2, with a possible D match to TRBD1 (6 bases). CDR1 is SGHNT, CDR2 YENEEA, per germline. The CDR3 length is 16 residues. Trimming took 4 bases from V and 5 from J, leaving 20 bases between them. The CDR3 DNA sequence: TGTGCCAGCAGCTCACGGGCCCGGGACAACTCGTATGGCTACACCTTC. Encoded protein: CASSSRARDNSYGYTF.

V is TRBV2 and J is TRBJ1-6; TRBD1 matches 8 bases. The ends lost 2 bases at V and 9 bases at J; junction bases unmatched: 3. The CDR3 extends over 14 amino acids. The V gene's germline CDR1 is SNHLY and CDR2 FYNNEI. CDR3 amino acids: CASSETGGSSPLHF. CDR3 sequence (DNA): TGTGCCAGCAGTGAAACAGGGGGTTCTTCACCCCTCCACTTT.

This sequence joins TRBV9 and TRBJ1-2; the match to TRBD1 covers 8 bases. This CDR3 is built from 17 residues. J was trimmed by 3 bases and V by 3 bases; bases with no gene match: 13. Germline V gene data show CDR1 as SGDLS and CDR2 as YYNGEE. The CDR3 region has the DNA TGTGCCAGCAGCGGGACCCACCGGGACAGGACTTACTATGGCTACACCTTC. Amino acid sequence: CASSGTHRDRTYYGYTF.

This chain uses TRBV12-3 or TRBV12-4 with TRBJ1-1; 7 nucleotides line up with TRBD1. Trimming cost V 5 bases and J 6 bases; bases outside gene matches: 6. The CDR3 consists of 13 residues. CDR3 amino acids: CASSRQGGPEAFF. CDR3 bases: TGTGCCAGCAGTAGACAGGGCGGGCCTGAAGCTTTCTTT.

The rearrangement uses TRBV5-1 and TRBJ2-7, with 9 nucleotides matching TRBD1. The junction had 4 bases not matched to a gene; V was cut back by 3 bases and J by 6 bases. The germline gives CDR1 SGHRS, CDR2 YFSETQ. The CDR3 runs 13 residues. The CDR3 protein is CASSSGTGREQYF. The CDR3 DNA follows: TGCGCCAGCAGCTCCGGGACAGGGCGCGAGCAGTACTTC. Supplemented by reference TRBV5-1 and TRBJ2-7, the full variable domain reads KAGVTQTPRYLIKTRGQQVTLSCSPISGHRSVSWYQQTPGQGLQFLFEYFSETQRNKGNFPGRFSGRQFSNSRSEMNVSTLELGDSALYLCASSSGTGREQYFGPGTRLTVT.

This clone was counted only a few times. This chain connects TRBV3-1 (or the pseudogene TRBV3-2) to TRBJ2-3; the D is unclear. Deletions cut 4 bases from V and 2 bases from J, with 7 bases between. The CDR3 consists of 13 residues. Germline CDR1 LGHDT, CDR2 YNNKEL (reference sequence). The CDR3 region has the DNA TGTGCCAGCAGCCCTCTGGCCACAGATACGCAGTATTTT. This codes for CASSPLATDTQYF.

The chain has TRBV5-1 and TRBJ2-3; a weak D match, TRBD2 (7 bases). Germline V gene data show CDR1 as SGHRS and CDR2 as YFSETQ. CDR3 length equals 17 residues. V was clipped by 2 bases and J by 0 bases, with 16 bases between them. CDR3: CASSFYPGGTSTDTQYF. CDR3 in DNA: TGCGCCAGCAGCTTTTACCCCGGGGGGACAAGCACAGATACGCAGTATTTT.

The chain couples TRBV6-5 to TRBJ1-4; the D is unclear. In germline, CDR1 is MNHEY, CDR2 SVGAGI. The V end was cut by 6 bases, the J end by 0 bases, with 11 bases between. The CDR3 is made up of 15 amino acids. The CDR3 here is CASSPDFATNEKLFF. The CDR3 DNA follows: TGTGCCAGCAGCCCAGACTTTGCAACTAATGAAAAACTGTTTTTT.

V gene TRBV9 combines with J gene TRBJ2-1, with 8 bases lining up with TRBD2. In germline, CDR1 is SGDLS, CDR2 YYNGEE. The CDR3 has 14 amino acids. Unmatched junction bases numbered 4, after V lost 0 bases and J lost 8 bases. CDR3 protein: CASSVGSGSDEQFF. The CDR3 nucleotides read TGTGCCAGCAGCGTAGGAAGCGGGAGCGATGAGCAGTTCTTC.

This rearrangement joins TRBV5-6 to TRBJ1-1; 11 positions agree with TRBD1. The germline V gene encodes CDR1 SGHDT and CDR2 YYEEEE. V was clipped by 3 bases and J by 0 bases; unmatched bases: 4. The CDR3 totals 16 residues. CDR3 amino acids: CASSSDRGRLNTEAFF. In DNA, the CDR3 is TGTGCCAGCAGCTCGGACAGGGGGCGCCTGAACACTGAAGCTTTCTTT.

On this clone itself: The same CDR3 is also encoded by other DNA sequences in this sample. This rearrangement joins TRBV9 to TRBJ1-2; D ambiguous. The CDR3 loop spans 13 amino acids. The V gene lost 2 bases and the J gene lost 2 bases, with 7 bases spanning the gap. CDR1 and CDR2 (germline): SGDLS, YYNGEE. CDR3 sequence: CASSVSGNYGYTF. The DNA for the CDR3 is TGTGCCAGCAGCGTCTCGGGGAACTATGGCTACACCTTC.

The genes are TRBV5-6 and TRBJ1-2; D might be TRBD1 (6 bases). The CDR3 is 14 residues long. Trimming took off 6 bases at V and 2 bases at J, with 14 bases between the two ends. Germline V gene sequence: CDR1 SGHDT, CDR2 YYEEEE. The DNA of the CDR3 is TGTGCCAGCAACCCAGACAGGCGAAACTATGGCTACACCTTC. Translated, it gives CASNPDRRNYGYTF.

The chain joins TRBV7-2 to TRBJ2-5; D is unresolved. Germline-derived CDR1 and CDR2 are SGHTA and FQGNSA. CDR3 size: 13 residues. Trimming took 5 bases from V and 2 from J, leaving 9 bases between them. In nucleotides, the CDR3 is TGTGCCAGCAGCCCCAACGGGCAAGAGACCCAGTACTTC. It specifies CASSPNGQETQYF.

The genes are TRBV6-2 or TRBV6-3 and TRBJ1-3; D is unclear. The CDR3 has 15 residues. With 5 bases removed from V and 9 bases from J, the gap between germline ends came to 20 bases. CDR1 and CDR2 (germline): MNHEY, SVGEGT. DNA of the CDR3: TGTGCCAGCAGTCGACAAGGAAGCGGATTTAGCACCATATATTTT. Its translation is CASSRQGSGFSTIYF.

The CDR3 bases are TGTGCCAGCAGGCCCGGGACAGTCTATGGCTACACCTTC. Its translation is CASRPGTVYGYTF. The chain recombines TRBV6-5 with TRBJ1-2; 7 nucleotides line up with TRBD1. Per the germline V gene, CDR1 is MNHEY and CDR2 is SVGAGI. The CDR3 extends over 13 amino acids. V trimming: 6 bases; J trimming: 4 bases; junction bases outside the gene matches: 5.

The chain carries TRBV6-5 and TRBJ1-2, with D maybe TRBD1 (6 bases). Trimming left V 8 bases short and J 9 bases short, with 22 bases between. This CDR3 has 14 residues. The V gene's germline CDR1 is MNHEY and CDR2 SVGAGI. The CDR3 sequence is CASRTTGLLESYTF. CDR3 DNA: TGTGCCAGCCGGACGACAGGCTTACTTGAGAGCTACACCTTC.

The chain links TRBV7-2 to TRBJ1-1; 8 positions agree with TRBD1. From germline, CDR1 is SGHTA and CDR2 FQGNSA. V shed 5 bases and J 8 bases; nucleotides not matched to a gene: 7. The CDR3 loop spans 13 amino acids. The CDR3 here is CASSRNGDREAFF. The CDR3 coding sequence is TGTGCCAGCAGCCGAAACGGGGACAGGGAAGCTTTCTTT.

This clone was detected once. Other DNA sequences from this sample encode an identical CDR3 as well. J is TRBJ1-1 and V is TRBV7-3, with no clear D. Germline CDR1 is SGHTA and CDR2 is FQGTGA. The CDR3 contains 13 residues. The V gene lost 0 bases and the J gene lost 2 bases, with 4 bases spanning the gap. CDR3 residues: CASSLTRNTEAFF. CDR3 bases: TGTGCCAGCAGCTTAACTCGTAACACTGAAGCTTTCTTT.

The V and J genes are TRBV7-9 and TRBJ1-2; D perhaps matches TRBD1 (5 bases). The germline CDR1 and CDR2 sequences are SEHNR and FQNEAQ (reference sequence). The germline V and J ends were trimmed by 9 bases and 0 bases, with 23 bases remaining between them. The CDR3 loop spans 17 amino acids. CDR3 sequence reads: CASTETLQAGTNYGYTF. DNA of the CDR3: TGTGCCAGTACCGAGACCCTCCAGGCAGGGACTAACTATGGCTACACCTTC.

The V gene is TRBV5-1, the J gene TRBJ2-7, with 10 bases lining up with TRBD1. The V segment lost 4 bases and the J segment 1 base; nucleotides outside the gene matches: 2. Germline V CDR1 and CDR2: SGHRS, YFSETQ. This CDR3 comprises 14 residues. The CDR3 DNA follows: TGCGCCAGCAGCAGGACAGGGGGATCCTACGAGCAGTACTTC. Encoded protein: CASSRTGGSYEQYF.